This TCR beta chain was identified during a study of blood T cell repertoires in COVID-19. Study in general: The origin of the acute and convalescent COVID-19 samples was the United States, Italy and Spain. Sources were T cells, B-cell-depleted T cells, or PBMCs; the material itself was cDNA or gDNA.

The table lists this clone with a count of one. Germline CDR1 SGHTA, CDR2 FQGTGA. Deletions cut 5 bases from V and 2 bases from J, with 12 bases between. The CDR3 runs to 14 residues. Per the original data handling: Estimation of nucleated cell counts was performed using reference gene primer amplification. Repertoires were generated with immunoSEQ multiplex PCR, while TCRdb's copy carries only in-frame clones and drops some. V and J calls plus clone size are reproduced from that table; the DNA served to infer D and trimming. The sample consists of about 250,000 clones, about 80% of them appearing once.

The material sequenced was peripheral blood. This receptor was obtained from a man aged 45-65 years with active or convalescent COVID-19. The V call is TRBV7-3, the J call TRBJ1-1; possible D gene TRBD1, 6 bases. CDR3 nucleotides: TGTGCCAGCAGCCGGGGGGCAGGCAACACTGAAGCTTTCTTT. It is translated as CASSRGAGNTEAFF.